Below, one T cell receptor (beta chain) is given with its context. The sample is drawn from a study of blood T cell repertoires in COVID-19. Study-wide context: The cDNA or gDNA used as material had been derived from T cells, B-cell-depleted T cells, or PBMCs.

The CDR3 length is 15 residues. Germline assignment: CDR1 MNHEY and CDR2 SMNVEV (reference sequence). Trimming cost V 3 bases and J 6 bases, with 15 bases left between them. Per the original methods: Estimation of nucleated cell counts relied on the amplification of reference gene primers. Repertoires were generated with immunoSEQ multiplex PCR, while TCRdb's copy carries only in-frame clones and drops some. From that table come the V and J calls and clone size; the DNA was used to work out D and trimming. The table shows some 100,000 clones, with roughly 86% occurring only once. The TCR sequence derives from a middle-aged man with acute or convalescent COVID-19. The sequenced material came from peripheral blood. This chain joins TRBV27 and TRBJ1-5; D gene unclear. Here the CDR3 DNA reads TGTGCCAGCAGTTTGGGGTCCAGAGGGAGTCAGCCCCAGCATTTT. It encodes CASSLGSRGSQPQHF.